This TCR beta chain was retrieved from a study of shared clonotypes between healthy human individuals. General study findings and limits: Specimens sampled were limited to blood, with tissue repertoires likely differing.

Assay execution took place at the deep level. Sequenced by immunoSEQ multiplex PCR; TCRdb stores in-frame clones only, minus some. This sample has about 2.1 million clones, with roughly 93% found just once. Terminally differentiated effector memory CD45RA+ cells were left out of the naive CD8 fraction, which was CD45RO-negative and positively selected for CCR7. Donors were Caucasian adults residing in Nashville, Tennessee, USA. With respect to this clone: Its antigen is not identified.

The source is a man aged 18 to 29 in good health. Some clones in this sample may be carry-over from other donors' samples. The material sequenced was naive CD8+ T cells from PBMCs.

The CDR3 is CASSSTWDSSYGYTF. CDR3 nucleotide sequence: TGTGCCAGCAGCTCAACATGGGACAGCTCCTATGGCTACACCTTC. The chain combines TRBV11-2 with TRBJ1-2, with 7 bases aligning to TRBD1. Germline CDR1 and CDR2: SGHAT and FQNNGV. V dropped 4 bases and J dropped 4; count of bases not matched to a gene: 9. The CDR3 has 15 residues.